This passage covers 7 T cell receptor beta chains from one sample sequenced in a study of cytomegalovirus exposure and HLA in healthy donors (dated by TCRdb to about 2017). Library preparation employed the immunoSEQ multiplex PCR assay. For the multiplex PCR, a mixture combining 60 forward primers for TCR Vbeta segments and 13 reverse primers for TCR Jbeta segments was used. TCRdb limited this immuneACCESS table to in-frame rearrangements with V and J called. A share of clones is missing; checked studies link under half to unresolved V genes, and the rest is unexplained. Across this sample there are about 200,000 clones, with about 75% seen only once. The ten largest clonotypes hold about 2% of the sample. The sequenced sample consisted of PBMCs. The receptors stem from a male donor in good health and CMV-seronegative.

CDR3 sequence reads: CASSLARQENYGYTF. CDR3 in DNA: TGTGCCAGCAGCTTGGCCCGACAGGAGAACTATGGCTACACCTTC. The rearrangement joins TRBV5-8 to TRBJ1-2, with a possible D match to TRBD1 (6 bases). Trimming left V 0 bases short and J 2 bases short, with 11 bases between. This CDR3 spans 15 amino acids. CDR1 is SGHTS, CDR2 YDEGEE, per germline.

The table lists this clone with a few counts. The genes are TRBV6-5 and TRBJ1-5; unclear D gene. Trimming removed 5 bases at V and 4 bases at J, with 9 bases between. The V gene's germline CDR1 is MNHEY and CDR2 SVGAGI. The CDR3 runs 13 residues. CDR3 sequence (DNA): TGTGCCAGCAGTGCTACGGGGAATCAGCCCCAGCATTTT. Translation gives CASSATGNQPQHF.

This chain joins TRBV7-2 and TRBJ2-3; TRBD1 matches 8 bases. Germline CDR1 is SGHTA and CDR2 is FQGNSA. The length of the CDR3 is 14 residues. V was clipped by 5 bases and J by 5 bases; unmatched bases: 6. This CDR3 reads CASSPTGAVDTQYF. CDR3 nucleotides: TGTGCCAGCAGCCCGACAGGGGCGGTAGATACGCAGTATTTT.

The chain is built from TRBV7-2 and TRBJ2-5; tentatively, D is TRBD2 (5 bases). Trimming removed 2 bases from V and 7 bases from J, with 17 bases in between. The CDR3 consists of 15 residues. Germline-derived CDR1 and CDR2 are SGHTA and FQGNSA. CDR3 nucleotides: TGTGCCAGCAGCTTAAGATCGGGGTTCCGGGTGACCCAGTACTTC. Its protein is CASSLRSGFRVTQYF. Variable domain in full (rest from reference TRBV7-2 and TRBJ2-5): GAGVSQSPSNKVTEKGKDVELRCDPISGHTALYWYRQSLGQGLEFLIYFQGNSAPDKSGLPSDRFSAERTGGSVSTLTIQRTQQEDSAVYLCASSLRSGFRVTQYFGPGTRLLVL.

V usage is TRBV7-9 and J usage is TRBJ1-5; D gene unclear. V shed 1 base and J shed 4 bases, with 14 bases lying between them. The CDR3 is 16 amino acids. CDR1 and CDR2 from the germline V gene are SEHNR and FQNEAQ (reference sequence). The CDR3 region is CASSLEYRLRNQPQHF. The CDR3 coding sequence is TGTGCCAGCAGCTTAGAGTACCGGTTACGGAATCAGCCCCAGCATTTT.

This clone was seen just once. CDR3 in amino acids: CASSEQGGALISNVLTF. The DNA of the CDR3 is TGTGCCAGCAGTGAGCAAGGAGGGGCCTTAATCTCCAACGTCCTGACTTTC. The chain links TRBV25-1 to TRBJ2-6, with D possibly being TRBD2 (6 bases). Germline CDR1 reads MGHDK; CDR2 reads SYGVNS. V gave up 3 bases and J gave up 8 bases, with 20 bases separating them. This CDR3 is built from 17 residues. Together with reference TRBV25-1 and TRBJ2-6, the CDR3 gives the full variable domain: EADIYQTPRYLVIGTGKKITLECSQTMGHDKMYWYQQDPGMELHLIHYSYGVNSTEKGDLSSESTVSRIRTEHFPLTLESARPSHTSQYLCASSEQGGALISNVLTFGAGSRLTVL.

Details on this clone: Different DNA sequences within this sample yield the same CDR3. DNA of the CDR3: TGTGCCTCAGGACAGGGAGGAGAGACCCAGTACTTC. Protein product: CASGQGGETQYF. V and J are TRBV30 and TRBJ2-5, with TRBD1 matching 8 bases. Germline V CDR1 and CDR2: GTSNPN, SVGIG (reference sequence). Unmatched junction bases numbered 5, after V lost 7 bases and J lost 4 bases. The CDR3 has 12 amino acids.